This T cell receptor (beta chain) was documented in a study of T cells after yellow fever vaccination. A single record per CDR3 protein comes from TCRdb applying MiXCR to the 5' RACE reads. Among over 300,000 distinct CDR3 sequences listed, around 7.3% were seen once. As regards this clonotype: The target antigen is unknown.

From germline, CDR1 is SGHDN and CDR2 FVKESK. Trimming pared 5 bases from V and 4 bases from J, leaving 11 bases between. The CDR3 has 13 residues. General study results and limits: A large majority of primary-vaccination clones showed up again after the booster (roughly 95% CD4, 75% to 90% CD8). Peak timing came faster in the weaker secondary response, day 5 versus 15.

V gene TRBV14 combines with J gene TRBJ2-5; D ambiguous. The TCR originated in a man between 18 and 29 years old who received the YFV17D yellow fever vaccine. This material consisted of PBMCs, taken more than 40 days after the first yellow fever vaccination. As DNA, the CDR3 is TGTGCCAGCAGCATGAGAACGGGAGAGACCCAGTACTTC. It yields the protein CASSMRTGETQYF.